This T cell receptor beta chain was recorded in a study of post-analysis software for immune sequencing data. Study in general: Included courses were relapsing-remitting and secondary progressive multiple sclerosis; progressive-relapsing multiple sclerosis was also included.

There are a few counts of this clonotype. The antigen is undetermined. Study-wide points: Relative to controls, patients had roughly five TRBV segments at higher frequency, with TRBV5-6, TRBV5-1 and TRBV20-1 among these.

cDNA libraries of TCR beta carried unique molecular identifiers. TCRdb itself ran the PCR reads through MiXCR, one entry per CDR3 protein. The sample lists 150,000 to 200,000 distinct CDR3 sequences, roughly 31% seen once, with approximately 1.5% in the top ten. The CDR3 contains 15 residues. Germline V gene sequence: CDR1 MNHNY, CDR2 SVGAGI (reference sequence). V gave up 6 bases and J gave up 8 bases; unmatched junction bases: 13. This TCR was sampled from a girl aged 5-17 years with multiple sclerosis. J is TRBJ2-4 and V is TRBV6-6, with 7 bases aligning to TRBD2. The sequencing input was blood. CDR3 bases: TGTGCCAGCAGAACAAGACCCCCGGGGGGAGACATTCAGTACTTC. Amino acid sequence: CASRTRPPGGDIQYF.